This T cell receptor (beta chain) comes out of a study of T cell responses to AZD1222 COVID-19 vaccine. Study-level findings and limits: Across the whole spike, CD4 TCRs peaked at regions 160-218 and 743-854. Females made up more of the donors, who were largely white British, and clonal diversity may have come out too low.

On this clone itself: The antigen remains undetermined.

V lost 2 bases and J 1 base, leaving 14 bases between the germline ends. Germline V gene lookup returns CDR1 LGHDT and CDR2 YNNKEL (reference sequence). CDR3 length equals 17 residues. Only in-frame clones appear in the TCRdb table, and some are missing; sequencing was by immunoSEQ multiplex PCR. This sample has about 66,000 clones, with 88% found just once. The input for sequencing was peripheral blood, taken 28 days after the second dose of the MenACWY control vaccine. J is TRBJ1-4 and V is TRBV3-1 (or the pseudogene TRBV3-2); D perhaps matches TRBD1 (5 bases). This receptor was taken from an adult who received the MenACWY meningococcal vaccine as a control. CDR3 sequence (DNA): TGTGCCAGCAGCCAATCCGACCAGGGTTTAACTAATGAAAAACTGTTTTTT. It translates to CASSQSDQGLTNEKLFF.